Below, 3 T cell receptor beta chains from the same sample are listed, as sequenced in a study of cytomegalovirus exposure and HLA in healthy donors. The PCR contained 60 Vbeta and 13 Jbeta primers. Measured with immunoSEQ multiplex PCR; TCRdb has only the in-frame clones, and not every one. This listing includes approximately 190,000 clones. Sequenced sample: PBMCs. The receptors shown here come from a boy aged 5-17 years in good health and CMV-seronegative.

The CDR3: CASSLGRGSYEQYF. CDR3 in DNA: TGTGCCAGCAGCTTGGGTCGGGGATCCTACGAGCAGTACTTC. The chain uses TRBV5-6 and TRBJ2-7; weak D call: TRBD2 (5 bases). Between the trimmed V and J ends, which lost 0 bases and 1 base, there was a span of 8 bases. Germline V lookup: CDR1 SGHDT, CDR2 YYEEEE. This CDR3 region has 14 residues.

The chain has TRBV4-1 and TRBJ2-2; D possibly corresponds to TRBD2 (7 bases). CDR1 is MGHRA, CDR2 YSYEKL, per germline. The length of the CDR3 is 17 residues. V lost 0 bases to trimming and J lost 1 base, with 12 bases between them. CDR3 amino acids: CASSQDQGGGNTGELFF. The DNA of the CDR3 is TGCGCCAGCAGCCAAGATCAAGGGGGGGGGAACACCGGGGAGCTGTTTTTT.

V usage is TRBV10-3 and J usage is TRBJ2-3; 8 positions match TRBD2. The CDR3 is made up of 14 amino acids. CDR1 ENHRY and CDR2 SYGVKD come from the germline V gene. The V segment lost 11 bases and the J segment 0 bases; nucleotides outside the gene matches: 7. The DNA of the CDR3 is TGTGCCTCCGGGGGGGCACTTAGCACAGATACGCAGTATTTT. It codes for CASGGALSTDTQYF.